These T cell receptor beta chains were read from a single sample in a study of blood T cell repertoires in COVID-19. The data were produced by immunoSEQ multiplex PCR, yet TCRdb's version contains in-frame clones alone and is incomplete. The sample has 40,000 to 65,000 clones; roughly four fifths are singletons. Sequencing input: peripheral blood. These receptors were collected from a human donor in a cohort sampled during active COVID-19. Both conserved end residues are part of each CDR3. A D gene is named only where the DNA matches it firmly. Clone size is not always given. Where it is, it says once, few, many or a class for expanded clones.

cdr3_nt | cdr3_aa | d_call | j_call | clone_size | v_call
TGCGCCAGCAGCCAAGATTTGGGGACAGGGGTCGAGCAGTACTTC | CASSQDLGTGVEQYF | TRBD1 | TRBJ2-7 | - | TRBV4-3
TGCGCCAGCAGTGATCGGGGTCGGGCCCTGCAAACCGGGGAGCTGTTTTTT | CASSDRGRALQTGELFF | - | TRBJ2-2 | - | TRBV10-1
TGTGCTAGTGGTTTCTTTGCGGGGGACACCGGGGAGCTGTTTTTT | CASGFFAGDTGELFF | TRBD2 | TRBJ2-2 | - | TRBV12-5
TGTGCCAGTAAGGGACAGGGGGTTTCTGAAGCTTTCTTT | CASKGQGVSEAFF | TRBD1 | TRBJ1-1 | - | TRBV19
TGTGCCAGTAGTACCCAGCGGGGCTCCTACGAGCAGTACTTC | CASSTQRGSYEQYF | TRBD2 | TRBJ2-7 | - | TRBV19
TGTGCCAGCAGCTGGGGGGGAGCAGGAGAGACCCAGTACTTC | CASSWGGAGETQYF | TRBD2 | TRBJ2-5 | once | TRBV7-3
TGTGCCAGCAGTTACTCGGCTTCAGGGCGTTCACCCCTCCACTTT | CASSYSASGRSPLHF | - | TRBJ1-6 | - | TRBV6-5
TGTGCCAGCAGCGTAGGTATCTCCCCCTACGAGCAGTACTTC | CASSVGISPYEQYF | - | TRBJ2-7 | - | TRBV9
TGTGCCAGCAGTTACTCGAGGGTCGGGTCCGGGGAGCTGTTTTTT | CASSYSRVGSGELFF | - | TRBJ2-2 | - | TRBV6-2/TRBV6-3
TGTGCCAGCAGCTTATACGGCGGGTTCAGCTCCTACAATGAGCAGTTCTTC | CASSLYGGFSSYNEQFF | - | TRBJ2-1 | - | TRBV11-2
TGTGCCAGCAGCCTAGGGACTAGCGGGCCTAGCACAGATACGCAGTATTTT | CASSLGTSGPSTDTQYF | TRBD2 | TRBJ2-3 | - | TRBV11-3
TGTGCCAGCAGCGAACAAACAGGGGGGCGCTCCCCGAAAGAAAAACTGTTTTTT | CASSEQTGGRSPKEKLFF | - | TRBJ1-4 | once | TRBV21-1
TGTGCCAGCAGCGTAAACAGGGGGCGAGGTACCGGGGAGCTGTTTTTT | CASSVNRGRGTGELFF | TRBD1 | TRBJ2-2 | - | TRBV9